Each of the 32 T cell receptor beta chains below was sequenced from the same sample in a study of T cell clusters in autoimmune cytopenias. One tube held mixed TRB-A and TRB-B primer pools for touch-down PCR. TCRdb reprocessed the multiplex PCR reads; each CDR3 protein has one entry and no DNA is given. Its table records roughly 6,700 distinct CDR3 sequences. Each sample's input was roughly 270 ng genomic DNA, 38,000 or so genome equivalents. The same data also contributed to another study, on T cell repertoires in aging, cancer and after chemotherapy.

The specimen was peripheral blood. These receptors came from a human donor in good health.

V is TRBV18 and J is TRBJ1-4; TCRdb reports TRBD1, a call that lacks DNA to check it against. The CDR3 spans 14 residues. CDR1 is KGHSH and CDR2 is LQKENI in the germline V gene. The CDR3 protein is CASSPGTGNEKLFF.

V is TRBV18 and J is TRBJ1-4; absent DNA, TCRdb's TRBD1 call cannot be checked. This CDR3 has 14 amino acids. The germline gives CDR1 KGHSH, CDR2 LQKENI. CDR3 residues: CASSIQGPNEKLFF. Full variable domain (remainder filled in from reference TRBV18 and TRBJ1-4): NAGVMQNPRHLVRRRGQEARLRCSPMKGHSHVYWYRQLPEEGLKFMVYLQKENIIDESGMPKERFSAEFPKEGPSILRIQQVVRGDSAAYFCASSIQGPNEKLFFGSGTQLSVL.

The CDR3 here is CASSLRGHTDTQYF. This chain links TRBV12-3 or TRBV12-4 with TRBJ2-3; the TRBD1 assignment by TCRdb is unverifiable without DNA. CDR3 length: 14 amino acids.

This CDR3 reads CASSPEGLAGPAGELFF. The chain joins TRBV18 to TRBJ2-2; TCRdb calls TRBD2, which cannot be checked without DNA. CDR3 size: 17 residues. The germline V gene has CDR1 KGHSH and CDR2 LQKENI. The variable domain in full, completed from reference TRBV18 and TRBJ2-2, reads NAGVMQNPRHLVRRRGQEARLRCSPMKGHSHVYWYRQLPEEGLKFMVYLQKENIIDESGMPKERFSAEFPKEGPSILRIQQVVRGDSAAYFCASSPEGLAGPAGELFFGEGSRLTVL.

CDR3 residues: CATRWGGGVNTEAFF. The chain couples TRBV12-3 or TRBV12-4 to TRBJ1-1; TCRdb proposes TRBD1, but this gene call is untestable without DNA. This CDR3 spans 15 amino acids.

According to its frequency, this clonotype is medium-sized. The CDR3 reads CASSLEGRFSSPLHF. The V gene is TRBV5-5, the J gene TRBJ1-6. The CDR3 is 15 amino acids. CDR1 and CDR2 (germline): SGHKS, YYEKEE (reference sequence).

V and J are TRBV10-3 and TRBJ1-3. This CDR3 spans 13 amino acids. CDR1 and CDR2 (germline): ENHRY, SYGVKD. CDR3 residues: CATAPVTGNTIYF.

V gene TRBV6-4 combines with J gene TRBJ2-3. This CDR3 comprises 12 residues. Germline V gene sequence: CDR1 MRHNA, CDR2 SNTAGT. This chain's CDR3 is CASSASPDTQYF.

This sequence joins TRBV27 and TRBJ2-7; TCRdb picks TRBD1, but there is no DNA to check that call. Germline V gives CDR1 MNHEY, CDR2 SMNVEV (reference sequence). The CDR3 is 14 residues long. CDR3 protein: CASTRTGTPYEQYF.

CDR3 loop: CSAPGLAGSYNEQFF. The gene calls are TRBV20-1 and TRBJ2-1; TCRdb's D call, TRBD2, is unchecked because there is no DNA. Germline CDR1 and CDR2: DFQATT and SNEGSKA (reference sequence). The CDR3 is 15 residues long.

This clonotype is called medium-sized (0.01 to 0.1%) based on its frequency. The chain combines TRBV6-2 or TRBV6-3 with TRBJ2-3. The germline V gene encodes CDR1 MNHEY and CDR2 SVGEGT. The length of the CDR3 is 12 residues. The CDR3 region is CASSYSGDTQYF.

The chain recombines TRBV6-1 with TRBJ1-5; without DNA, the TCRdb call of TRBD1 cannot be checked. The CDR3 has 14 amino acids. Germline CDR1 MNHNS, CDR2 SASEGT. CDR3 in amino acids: CASSEGGQAQPQHF.

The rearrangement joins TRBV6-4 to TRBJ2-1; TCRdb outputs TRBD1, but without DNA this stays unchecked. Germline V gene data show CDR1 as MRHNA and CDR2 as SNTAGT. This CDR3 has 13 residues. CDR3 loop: CASSLAGGGEQFF.

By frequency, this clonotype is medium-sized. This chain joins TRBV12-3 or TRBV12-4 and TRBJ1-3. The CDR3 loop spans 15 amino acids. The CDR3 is CASSLGANSGNTIYF.

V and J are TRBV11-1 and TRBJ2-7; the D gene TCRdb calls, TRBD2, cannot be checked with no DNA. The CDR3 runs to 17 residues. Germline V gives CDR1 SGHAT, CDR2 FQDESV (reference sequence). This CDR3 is CASSRPPGTSGTYEQYF.

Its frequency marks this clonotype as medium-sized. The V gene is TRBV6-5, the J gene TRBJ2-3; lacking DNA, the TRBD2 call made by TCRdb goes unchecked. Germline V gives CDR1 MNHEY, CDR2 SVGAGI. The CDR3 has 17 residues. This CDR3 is CASSALPKAWGTDTQYF.

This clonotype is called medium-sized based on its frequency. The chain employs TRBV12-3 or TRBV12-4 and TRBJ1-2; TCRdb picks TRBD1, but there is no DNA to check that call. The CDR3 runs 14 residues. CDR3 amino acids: CASSQDRGKSGYTF.

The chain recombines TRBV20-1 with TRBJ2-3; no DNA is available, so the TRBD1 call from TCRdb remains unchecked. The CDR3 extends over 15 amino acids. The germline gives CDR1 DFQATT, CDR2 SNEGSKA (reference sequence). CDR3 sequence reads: CSASPHHRETDTQYF.

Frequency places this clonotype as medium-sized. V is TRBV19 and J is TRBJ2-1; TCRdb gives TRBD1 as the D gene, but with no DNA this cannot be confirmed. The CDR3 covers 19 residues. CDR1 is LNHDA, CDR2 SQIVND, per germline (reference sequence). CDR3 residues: CASSISLRGGHTSYNEQFF.

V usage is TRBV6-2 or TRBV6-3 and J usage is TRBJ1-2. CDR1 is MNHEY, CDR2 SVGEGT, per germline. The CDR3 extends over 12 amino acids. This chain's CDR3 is CASRYRVDGYTF.

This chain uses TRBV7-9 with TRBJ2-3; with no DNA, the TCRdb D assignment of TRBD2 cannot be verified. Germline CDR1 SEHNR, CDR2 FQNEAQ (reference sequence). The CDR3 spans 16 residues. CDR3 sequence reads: CASSPPSGRATDTQYF.

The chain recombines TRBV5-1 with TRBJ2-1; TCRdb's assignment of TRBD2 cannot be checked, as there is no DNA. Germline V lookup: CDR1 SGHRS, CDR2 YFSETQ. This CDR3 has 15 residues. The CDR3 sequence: CASSSRAGGLNEQFF.

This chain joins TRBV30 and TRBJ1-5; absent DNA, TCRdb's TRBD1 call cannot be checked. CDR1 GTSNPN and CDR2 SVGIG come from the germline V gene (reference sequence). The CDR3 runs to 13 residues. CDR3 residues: CAWSVQGGQPQHF.

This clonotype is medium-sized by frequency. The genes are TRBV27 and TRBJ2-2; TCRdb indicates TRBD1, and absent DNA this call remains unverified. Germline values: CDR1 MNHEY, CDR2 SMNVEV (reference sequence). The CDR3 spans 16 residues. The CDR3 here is CASRRGGAANTGELFF.

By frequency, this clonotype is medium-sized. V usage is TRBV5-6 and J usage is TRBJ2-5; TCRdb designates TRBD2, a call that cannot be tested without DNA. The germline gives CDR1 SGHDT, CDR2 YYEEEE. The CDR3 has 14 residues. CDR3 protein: CASTRGTSRETQYF.

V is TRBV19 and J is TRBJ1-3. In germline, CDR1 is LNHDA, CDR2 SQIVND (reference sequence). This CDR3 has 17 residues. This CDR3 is CASSMNKPRSSGNTIYF. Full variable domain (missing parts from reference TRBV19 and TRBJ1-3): DGGITQSPKYLFRKEGQNVTLSCEQNLNHDAMYWYRQDPGQGLRLIYYSQIVNDFQKGDIAEGYSVSREKKESFPLTVTSAQKNPTAFYLCASSMNKPRSSGNTIYFGEGSWLTVV.

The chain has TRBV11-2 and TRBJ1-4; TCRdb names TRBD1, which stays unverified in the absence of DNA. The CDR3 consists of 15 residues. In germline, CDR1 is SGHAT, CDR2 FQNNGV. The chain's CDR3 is CASSLRGQGIVELFF. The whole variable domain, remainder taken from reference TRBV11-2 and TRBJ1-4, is EAGVAQSPRYKIIEKRQSVAFWCNPISGHATLYWYQQILGQGPKLLIQFQNNGVVDDSQLPKDRFSAERLKGVDSTLKIQPAKLEDSAVYLCASSLRGQGIVELFFGSGTQLSVL.

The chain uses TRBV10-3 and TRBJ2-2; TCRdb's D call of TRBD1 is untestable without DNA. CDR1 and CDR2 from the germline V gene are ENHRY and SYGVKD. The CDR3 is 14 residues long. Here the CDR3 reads CAIRPPGTTGELFF.

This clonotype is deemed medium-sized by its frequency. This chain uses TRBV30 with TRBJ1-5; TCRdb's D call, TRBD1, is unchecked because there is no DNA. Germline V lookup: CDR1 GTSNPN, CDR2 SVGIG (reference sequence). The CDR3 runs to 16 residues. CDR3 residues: CAWSAWDRGSNQPQHF.

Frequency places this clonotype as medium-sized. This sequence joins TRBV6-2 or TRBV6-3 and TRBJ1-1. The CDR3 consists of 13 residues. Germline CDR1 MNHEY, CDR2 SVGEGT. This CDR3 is CASGAIAGTEAFF.

The chain's CDR3 is CASSLRLVGEQYF. This chain uses TRBV7-2 with TRBJ2-7; as DNA is missing, the TRBD2 call by TCRdb cannot be tested. Germline V CDR1 and CDR2: SGHTA, FQGNSA. CDR3 size: 13 residues.

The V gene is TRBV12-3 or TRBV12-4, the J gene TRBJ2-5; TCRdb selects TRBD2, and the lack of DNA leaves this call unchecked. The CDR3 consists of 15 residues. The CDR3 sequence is CASSLTSGGKETQYF.